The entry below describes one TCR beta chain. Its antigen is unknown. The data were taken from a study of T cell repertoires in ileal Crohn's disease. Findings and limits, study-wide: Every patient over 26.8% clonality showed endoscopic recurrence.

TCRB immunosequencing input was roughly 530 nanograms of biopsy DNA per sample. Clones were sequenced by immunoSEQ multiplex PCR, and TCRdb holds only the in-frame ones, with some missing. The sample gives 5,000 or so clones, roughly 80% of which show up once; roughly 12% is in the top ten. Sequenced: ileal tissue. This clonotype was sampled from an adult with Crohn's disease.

CDR3 sequence (DNA): TGCGCCAGCAAGGACAGCGGGAGCTCCTACGAGCAGTACTTC. This translates into CASKDSGSSYEQYF. This chain links TRBV4-1 with TRBJ2-7; 8 nucleotides agree with TRBD2. The V and J ends lost 7 bases and 0 bases, in that order; junction bases with no gene match: 5. CDR3 size: 14 residues. Germline values: CDR1 MGHRA, CDR2 YSYEKL.